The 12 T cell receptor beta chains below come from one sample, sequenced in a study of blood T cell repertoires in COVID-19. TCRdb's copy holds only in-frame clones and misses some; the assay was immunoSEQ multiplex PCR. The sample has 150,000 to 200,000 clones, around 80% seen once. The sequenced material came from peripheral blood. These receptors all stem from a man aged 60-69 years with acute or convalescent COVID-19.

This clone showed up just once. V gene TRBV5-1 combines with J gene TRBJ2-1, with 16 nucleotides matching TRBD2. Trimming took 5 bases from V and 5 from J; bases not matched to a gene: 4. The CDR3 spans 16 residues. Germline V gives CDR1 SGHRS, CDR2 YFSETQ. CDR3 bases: TGCGCCAGCAGAGCGGGACTAGCGGGAGGGGACAATGAGCAGTTCTTC. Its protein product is CASRAGLAGGDNEQFF.

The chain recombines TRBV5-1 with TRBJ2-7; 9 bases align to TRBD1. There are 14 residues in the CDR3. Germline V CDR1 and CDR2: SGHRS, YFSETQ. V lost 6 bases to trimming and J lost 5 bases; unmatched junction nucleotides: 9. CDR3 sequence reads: CASTLGTGHDEQYF. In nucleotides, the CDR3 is TGCGCCAGCACCCTCGGGACAGGGCACGACGAGCAGTACTTC.

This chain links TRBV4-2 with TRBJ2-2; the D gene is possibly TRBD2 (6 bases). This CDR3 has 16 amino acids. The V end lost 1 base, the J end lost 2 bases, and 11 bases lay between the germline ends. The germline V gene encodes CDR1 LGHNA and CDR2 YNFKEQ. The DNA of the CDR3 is TGTGCCAGCAGCCAAGTACCCGGGAGCAACACCGGGGAGCTGTTTTTT. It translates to CASSQVPGSNTGELFF.

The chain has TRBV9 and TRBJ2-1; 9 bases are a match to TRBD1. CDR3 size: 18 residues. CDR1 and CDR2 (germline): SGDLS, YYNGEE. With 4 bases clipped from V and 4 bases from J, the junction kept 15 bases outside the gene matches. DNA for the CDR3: TGTGCCAGCAGCCCTCGGGACAGGGCTTACCGAGGATACAATGAGCAGTTCTTC. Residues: CASSPRDRAYRGYNEQFF.

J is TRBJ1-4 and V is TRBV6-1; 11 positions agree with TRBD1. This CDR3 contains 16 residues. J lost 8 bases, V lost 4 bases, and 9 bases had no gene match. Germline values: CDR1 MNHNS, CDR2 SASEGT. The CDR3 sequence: CASSARTGGGWEKLFF. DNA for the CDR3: TGTGCCAGCAGTGCCCGGACAGGGGGCGGCTGGGAAAAACTGTTTTTT.

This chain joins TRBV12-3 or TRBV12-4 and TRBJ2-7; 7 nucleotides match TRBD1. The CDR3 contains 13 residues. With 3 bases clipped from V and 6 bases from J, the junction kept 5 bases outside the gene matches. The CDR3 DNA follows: TGTGCCAGCAGTTTTAGACAGGGAAGCGAGCAGTACTTC. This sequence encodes CASSFRQGSEQYF.

CDR3 nucleotide sequence: TGTGCCATCAGTGACCGGGACAGAACCGTGAACACTGAAGCTTTCTTT. This codes for CAISDRDRTVNTEAFF. This chain links TRBV10-3 with TRBJ1-1; 7 bases are a match to TRBD1. Germline loops: CDR1 ENHRY, CDR2 SYGVKD. The CDR3 loop spans 16 amino acids. V gave up 3 bases and J gave up 0 bases; unmatched junction bases: 7.

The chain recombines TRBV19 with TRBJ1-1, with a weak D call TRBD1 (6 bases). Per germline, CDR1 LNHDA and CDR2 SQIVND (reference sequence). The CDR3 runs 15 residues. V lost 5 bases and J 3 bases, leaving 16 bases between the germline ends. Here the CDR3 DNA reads TGTGCCAGTAGTTTGCAGGGGAAGAGGGACACTGAAGCTTTCTTT. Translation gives CASSLQGKRDTEAFF.

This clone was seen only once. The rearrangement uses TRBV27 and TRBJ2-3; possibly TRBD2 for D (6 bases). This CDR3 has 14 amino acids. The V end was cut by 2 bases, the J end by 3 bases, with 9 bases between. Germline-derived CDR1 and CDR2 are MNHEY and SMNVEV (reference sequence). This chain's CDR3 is CASSLRGGTDTQYF. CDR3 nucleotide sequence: TGTGCCAGCAGTTTAAGGGGAGGTACAGATACGCAGTATTTT.

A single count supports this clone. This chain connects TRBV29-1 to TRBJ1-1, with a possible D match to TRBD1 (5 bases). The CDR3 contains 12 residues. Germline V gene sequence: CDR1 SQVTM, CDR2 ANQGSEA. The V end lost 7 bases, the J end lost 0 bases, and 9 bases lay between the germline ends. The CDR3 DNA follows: TGCAGCGCCAGGGTGGTGAACACTGAAGCTTTCTTT. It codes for CSARVVNTEAFF. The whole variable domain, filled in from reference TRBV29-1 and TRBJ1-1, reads SAVISQKPSRDICQRGTSLTIQCQVDSQVTMMFWYRQQPGQSLTLIATANQGSEATYESGFVIDKFPISRPNLTFSTLTVSNMSPEDSSIYLCSARVVNTEAFFGQGTRLTVV.

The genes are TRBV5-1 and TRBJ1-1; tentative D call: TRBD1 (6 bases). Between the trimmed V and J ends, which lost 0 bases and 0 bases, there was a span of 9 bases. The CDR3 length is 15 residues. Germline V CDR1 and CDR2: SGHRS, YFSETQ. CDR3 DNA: TGCGCCAGCAGCTTGGCAGGGGAGCTGAACACTGAAGCTTTCTTT. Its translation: CASSLAGELNTEAFF.

This chain's CDR3 is CASSFFSGGEGETQYF. CDR3 bases: TGTGCCAGCAGCTTCTTTAGCGGGGGGGAGGGAGAGACCCAGTACTTC. The chain joins TRBV7-2 to TRBJ2-5, with 11 bases aligning to TRBD2. The ends lost 3 bases at V and 4 bases at J; junction bases unmatched: 7. This CDR3 is built from 16 residues. Germline V gene data show CDR1 as SGHTA and CDR2 as FQGNSA.